One sample yielded the 5 T cell receptor beta chains listed below, sequenced in a study of T cell repertoires in cytomegalovirus infection. TCRdb passed the reads through MiXCR, listing each CDR3 protein once. The sample has under 850,000 distinct CDR3 sequences; about 33% are singletons. These TCRs are of unknown antigen specificity. Sequences were derived from cultured PBMCs, sampled from culture after CMV antigen stimulation. These receptor sequences come from a human donor in good health (CMV status not recorded). Some clones in this sample may be carry-over from other donors' samples.

V and J are TRBV14 and TRBJ2-1; no reliable D call. The CDR3 has 16 amino acids. V lost 3 bases to trimming and J lost 3 bases, with 15 bases between them. From germline, CDR1 is SGHDN and CDR2 FVKESK. DNA of the CDR3: TGTGCCAGCAGCCACCTGGACCAGCCCCTCTACAATGAGCAGTTCTTC. Translated, it gives CASSHLDQPLYNEQFF. Looking up the rest from reference TRBV14 and TRBJ2-1 gives the full variable domain: EAGVTQFPSHSVIEKGQTVTLRCDPISGHDNLYWYRRVMGKEIKFLLHFVKESKQDESGMPNNRFLAERTGGTYSTLKVQPAELEDSGVYFCASSHLDQPLYNEQFFGPGTRLTVL.

This chain connects TRBV2 to TRBJ2-1; 7 bases align to TRBD2. J was trimmed by 1 base and V by 5 bases; bases with no gene match: 8. The CDR3 totals 16 residues. Germline CDR1 is SNHLY and CDR2 is FYNNEI. CDR3 coding DNA: TGTGCCAGCAGTCCTCTGCGGGGGATTTCCTACAATGAGCAGTTCTTC. It codes for CASSPLRGISYNEQFF.

The chain has TRBV20-1 and TRBJ2-1; 7 bases fit TRBD2. After removal of 2 bases from V and 0 bases from J, the junction contained 1 base not matched to a gene. The CDR3 runs to 14 residues. Germline CDR1 DFQATT, CDR2 SNEGSKA (reference sequence). The DNA of the CDR3 is TGCAGTGCTAGACCTAGCGGCTCCTACAATGAGCAGTTCTTC. It codes for CSARPSGSYNEQFF.

This clonotype was recorded many times. The rearrangement links TRBV24-1 to TRBJ2-3; TRBD2 matches at 7 bases. Germline loops: CDR1 KGHDR, CDR2 SFDVKD. Trimming took 4 bases from V and 5 from J; bases not matched to a gene: 11. This CDR3 contains 16 residues. The CDR3 bases are TGTGCCACCAGTGACTCAGGCGGGGGACCTGGAGATACGCAGTATTTT. Its translation: CATSDSGGGPGDTQYF.

V is TRBV5-1 and J is TRBJ1-6; maybe TRBD1 (5 bases). The germline V and J ends were trimmed by 1 base and 11 bases, with 10 bases remaining between them. There are 13 residues in the CDR3. From germline, CDR1 is SGHRS and CDR2 YFSETQ. The CDR3 spells CASSLWGGPPLHF. CDR3 nucleotides: TGCGCCAGCAGCTTGTGGGGGGGACCACCCCTCCACTTT.